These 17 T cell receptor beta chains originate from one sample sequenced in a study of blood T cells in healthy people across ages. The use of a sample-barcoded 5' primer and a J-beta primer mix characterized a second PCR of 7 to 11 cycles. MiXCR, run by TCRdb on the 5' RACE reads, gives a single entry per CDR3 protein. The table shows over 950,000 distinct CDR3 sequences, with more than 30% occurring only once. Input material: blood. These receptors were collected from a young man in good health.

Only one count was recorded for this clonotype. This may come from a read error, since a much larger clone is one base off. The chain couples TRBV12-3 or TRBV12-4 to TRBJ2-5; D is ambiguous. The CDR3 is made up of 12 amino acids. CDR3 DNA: TGTGCCGGCAGTTTAGGTAGAGGTGAGCAGTACTTC. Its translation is CAGSLGRGEQYF.

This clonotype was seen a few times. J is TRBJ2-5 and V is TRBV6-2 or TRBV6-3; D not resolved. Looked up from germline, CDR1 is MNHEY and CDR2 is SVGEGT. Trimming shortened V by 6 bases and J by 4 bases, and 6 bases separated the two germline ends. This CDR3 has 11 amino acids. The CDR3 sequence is CASRTIETQYF. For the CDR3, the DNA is TGTGCCAGCAGGACAATAGAGACCCAGTACTTC.

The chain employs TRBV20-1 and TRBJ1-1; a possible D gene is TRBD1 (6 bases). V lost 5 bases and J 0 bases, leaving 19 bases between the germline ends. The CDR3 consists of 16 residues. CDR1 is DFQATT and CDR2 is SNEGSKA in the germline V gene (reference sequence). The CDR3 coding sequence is TGCAGTGCTCGACTTCTTCACGGACAGATGAACACTGAAGCTTTCTTT. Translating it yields CSARLLHGQMNTEAFF.

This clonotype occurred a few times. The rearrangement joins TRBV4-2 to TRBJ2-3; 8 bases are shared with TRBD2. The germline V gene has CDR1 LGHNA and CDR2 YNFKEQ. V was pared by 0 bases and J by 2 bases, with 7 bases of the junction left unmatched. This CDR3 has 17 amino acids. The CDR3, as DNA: TGTGCCAGCAGCCAAGAAGGCGCGGGGGGAATCACAGATACGCAGTATTTT. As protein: CASSQEGAGGITDTQYF.

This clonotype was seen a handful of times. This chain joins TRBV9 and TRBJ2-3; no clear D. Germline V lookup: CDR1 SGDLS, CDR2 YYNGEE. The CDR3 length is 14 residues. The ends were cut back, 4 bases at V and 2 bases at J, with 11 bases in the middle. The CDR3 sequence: CASSNTGTTDTQYF. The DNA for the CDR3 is TGTGCCAGCAGCAATACTGGAACCACAGATACGCAGTATTTT. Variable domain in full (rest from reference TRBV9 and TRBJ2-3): DSGVTQTPKHLITATGQRVTLRCSPRSGDLSVYWYQQSLDQGLQFLIQYYNGEERAKGNILERFSAQQFPDLHSELNLSSLELGDSALYFCASSNTGTTDTQYFGPGTRLTVL.

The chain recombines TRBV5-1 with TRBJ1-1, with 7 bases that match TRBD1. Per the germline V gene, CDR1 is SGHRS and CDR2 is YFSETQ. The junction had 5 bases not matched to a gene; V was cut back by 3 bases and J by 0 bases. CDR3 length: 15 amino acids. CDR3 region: CASSWKTGMNTEAFF. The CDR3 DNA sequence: TGCGCCAGCAGCTGGAAGACAGGGATGAACACTGAAGCTTTCTTT.

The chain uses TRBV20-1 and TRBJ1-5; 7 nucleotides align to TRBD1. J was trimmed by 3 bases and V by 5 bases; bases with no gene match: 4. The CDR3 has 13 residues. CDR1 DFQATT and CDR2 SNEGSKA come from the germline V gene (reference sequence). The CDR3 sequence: CSAGDSANQPQHF. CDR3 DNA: TGCAGTGCTGGGGACAGCGCCAATCAGCCCCAGCATTTT.

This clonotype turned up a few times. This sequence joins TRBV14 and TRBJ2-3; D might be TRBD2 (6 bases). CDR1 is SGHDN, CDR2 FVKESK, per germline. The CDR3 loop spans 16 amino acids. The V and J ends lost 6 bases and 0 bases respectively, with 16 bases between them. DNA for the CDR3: TGTGCCAGCAGTACAGGAGGGTCTCCTAGCACAGATACGCAGTATTTT. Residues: CASSTGGSPSTDTQYF.

DNA of the CDR3: TGCGCCAGCAGCCCGACAATTGGCACCGGGGAGCTGTTTTTT. This gives the protein CASSPTIGTGELFF. The V and J genes are TRBV5-1 and TRBJ2-2; D is undetermined. Germline V gene lookup returns CDR1 SGHRS and CDR2 YFSETQ. The V and J ends lost 4 bases and 4 bases respectively, with 11 bases between them. The CDR3 is 14 amino acids. Combining the CDR3 with reference TRBV5-1 and TRBJ2-2 gives the whole variable domain KAGVTQTPRYLIKTRGQQVTLSCSPISGHRSVSWYQQTPGQGLQFLFEYFSETQRNKGNFPGRFSGRQFSNSRSEMNVSTLELGDSALYLCASSPTIGTGELFFGEGSRLTVL.

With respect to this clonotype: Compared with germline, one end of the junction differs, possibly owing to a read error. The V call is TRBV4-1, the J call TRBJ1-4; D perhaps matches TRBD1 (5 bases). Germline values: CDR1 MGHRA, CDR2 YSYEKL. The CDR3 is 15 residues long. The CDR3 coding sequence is TGCGCCAGCAGCCCAGATTCCGGGGCGGGAGAAAAACTGATTTTT. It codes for CASSPDSGAGEKLIF.

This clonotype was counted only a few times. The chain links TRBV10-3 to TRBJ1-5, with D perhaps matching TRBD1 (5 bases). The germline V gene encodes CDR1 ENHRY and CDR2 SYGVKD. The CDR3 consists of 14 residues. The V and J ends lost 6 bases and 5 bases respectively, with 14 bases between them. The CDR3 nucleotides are TGTGCCATCAGCCAGGACAAAATGGATCAGCCCCAGCATTTT. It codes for CAISQDKMDQPQHF.

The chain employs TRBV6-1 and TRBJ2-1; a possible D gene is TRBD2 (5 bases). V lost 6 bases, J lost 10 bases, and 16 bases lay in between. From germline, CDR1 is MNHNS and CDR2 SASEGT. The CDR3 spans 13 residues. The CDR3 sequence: CASRSWRYGEQFF. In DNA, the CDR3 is TGTGCCAGCAGAAGCTGGAGGTACGGGGAGCAGTTCTTC.

The CDR3 loop reads CSARGQGAPEAFF. CDR3 sequence (DNA): TGCAGTGCTAGGGGACAGGGCGCCCCAGAAGCTTTCTTT. V is TRBV20-1 and J is TRBJ1-1; 9 positions agree with TRBD1. The CDR3 spans 13 residues. From germline, CDR1 is DFQATT and CDR2 SNEGSKA (reference sequence). V trimming: 3 bases; J trimming: 8 bases; junction bases outside the gene matches: 7.

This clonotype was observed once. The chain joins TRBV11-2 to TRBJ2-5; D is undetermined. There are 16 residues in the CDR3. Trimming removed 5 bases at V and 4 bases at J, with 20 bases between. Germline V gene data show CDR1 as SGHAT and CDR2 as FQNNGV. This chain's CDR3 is CASSAVTRWGRETQYF. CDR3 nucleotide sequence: TGTGCCAGCAGCGCAGTCACAAGATGGGGTAGAGAGACCCAGTACTTC.

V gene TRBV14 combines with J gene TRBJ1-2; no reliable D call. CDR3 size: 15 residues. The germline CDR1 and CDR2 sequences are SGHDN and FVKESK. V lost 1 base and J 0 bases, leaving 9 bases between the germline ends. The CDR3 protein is CASSQGGSSNYGYTF. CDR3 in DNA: TGTGCCAGCAGCCAAGGAGGGAGCTCTAACTATGGCTACACCTTC.

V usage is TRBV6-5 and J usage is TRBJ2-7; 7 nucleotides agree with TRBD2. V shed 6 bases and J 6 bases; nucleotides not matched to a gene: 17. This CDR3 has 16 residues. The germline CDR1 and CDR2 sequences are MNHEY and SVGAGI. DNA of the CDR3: TGTGCCAGCAGGGCTGCTGGGACTATAGGACCCCTCGAGCAGTACTTC. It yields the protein CASRAAGTIGPLEQYF.

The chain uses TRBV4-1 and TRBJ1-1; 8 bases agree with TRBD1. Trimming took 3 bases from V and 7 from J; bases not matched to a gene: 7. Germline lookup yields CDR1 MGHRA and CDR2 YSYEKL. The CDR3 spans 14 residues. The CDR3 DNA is TGCGCCAGCAGCCATTCAGGGGGCGGCGGTGAAGCTTTCTTT. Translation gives CASSHSGGGGEAFF.